The 9 T cell receptor beta chains below come from one sample, sequenced in a study of blood T cell repertoires in COVID-19. Here immunoSEQ multiplex PCR was the method, and the copy in TCRdb shows in-frame clones only, minus some. The repertoire has roughly 150,000 clones, 88% of them found once; the top ten carry around 2.1%. The sample was peripheral blood. The receptors originated from a man aged 45-60 years who had recovered from COVID-19.

The gene calls are TRBV7-2 and TRBJ1-5; D is unresolved. This CDR3 spans 17 amino acids. The V gene's germline CDR1 is SGHTA and CDR2 FQGNSA. V was cut by 2 bases and J by 7 bases, with 21 bases left in between. This CDR3 reads CASSLPLRGPLGQPQHF. The CDR3 region has the DNA TGTGCCAGCAGCTTACCTCTGAGAGGGCCCCTCGGACAGCCCCAGCATTTT.

J is TRBJ2-1 and V is TRBV6-1; D is unclear. V was clipped by 3 bases and J by 5 bases, with 14 bases between them. This CDR3 has 15 residues. Germline CDR1 reads MNHNS; CDR2 reads SASEGT. CDR3 DNA: TGTGCCAGCAGTGACCGACTCTCCGCAAACAATGAGCAGTTCTTC. This codes for CASSDRLSANNEQFF.

V and J are TRBV2 and TRBJ2-2; TRBD2 might be the D (6 bases). V gave up 5 bases and J gave up 5 bases, with 9 bases separating them. The germline V gene has CDR1 SNHLY and CDR2 FYNNEI. The CDR3 is made up of 13 amino acids. The CDR3 nucleotides are TGTGCCAGCAGTTTGGGGAGGACCGGGGAGCTGTTTTTT. It is translated as CASSLGRTGELFF. Supplemented by reference TRBV2 and TRBJ2-2, the full variable domain reads EPEVTQTPSHQVTQMGQEVILRCVPISNHLYFYWYRQILGQKVEFLVSFYNNEISEKSEIFDDQFSVERPDGSNFTLKIRSTKLEDSAMYFCASSLGRTGELFFGEGSRLTVL.

A few counts support this clone. The V and J genes are TRBV7-2 and TRBJ1-4; D may be TRBD1 (5 bases). The V gene lost 5 bases and the J gene lost 0 bases, with 16 bases spanning the gap. The CDR3 covers 17 residues. The germline gives CDR1 SGHTA, CDR2 FQGNSA. CDR3 sequence reads: CASSQTLRGSTNEKLFF. The CDR3 DNA follows: TGTGCCAGCAGCCAAACCTTAAGGGGTTCAACTAATGAAAAACTGTTTTTT.

The chain uses TRBV6-4 and TRBJ2-2; possibly TRBD1 for D (5 bases). V shed 5 bases and J shed 7 bases, with 14 bases lying between them. This CDR3 comprises 14 residues. Germline V gives CDR1 MRHNA, CDR2 SNTAGT. The CDR3 spells CASSPQGRGGELFF. The DNA of the CDR3 is TGTGCCAGCAGTCCTCAGGGTCGCGGCGGGGAGCTGTTTTTT.

This chain joins TRBV14 and TRBJ1-2, with D tentatively TRBD1 (6 bases). Germline CDR1 is SGHDN and CDR2 is FVKESK. The length of the CDR3 is 13 residues. Trimming pared 2 bases from V and 13 bases from J, leaving 17 bases between. The CDR3, as DNA: TGTGCCAGCAGCCAAACCGGGACACCCGGGCCCACCTTC. Its translation: CASSQTGTPGPTF.

V is TRBV6-5 and J is TRBJ1-1; no definite D call. The CDR3 is made up of 13 amino acids. CDR1 and CDR2 from the germline V gene are MNHEY and SVGAGI. The V and J ends lost 7 bases and 3 bases respectively, with 12 bases between them. The CDR3 is CASTRGFDTEAFF. CDR3 bases: TGTGCCAGCACCCGGGGTTTTGACACTGAAGCTTTCTTT.

This sequence joins TRBV18 and TRBJ2-5; 7 bases line up with TRBD2. This CDR3 contains 15 residues. V was clipped by 1 base and J by 3 bases; unmatched bases: 5. Germline loops: CDR1 KGHSH, CDR2 LQKENI. CDR3 nucleotides: TGTGCCAGCTCACCACTGCCCAGCGGGGAAGAGACCCAGTACTTC. It specifies CASSPLPSGEETQYF.

A few counts support this clone. The chain joins TRBV14 to TRBJ1-2; the match to TRBD1 covers 7 bases. The CDR3 totals 14 residues. Germline trimming cut 3 bases from V and 4 bases from J; bases unmatched to any gene: 5. Germline CDR1 is SGHDN and CDR2 is FVKESK. Written as DNA, the CDR3 is TGTGCCAGCAGCCAGACAAACAGGGGCTATGGCTACACCTTC. Its protein product is CASSQTNRGYGYTF.